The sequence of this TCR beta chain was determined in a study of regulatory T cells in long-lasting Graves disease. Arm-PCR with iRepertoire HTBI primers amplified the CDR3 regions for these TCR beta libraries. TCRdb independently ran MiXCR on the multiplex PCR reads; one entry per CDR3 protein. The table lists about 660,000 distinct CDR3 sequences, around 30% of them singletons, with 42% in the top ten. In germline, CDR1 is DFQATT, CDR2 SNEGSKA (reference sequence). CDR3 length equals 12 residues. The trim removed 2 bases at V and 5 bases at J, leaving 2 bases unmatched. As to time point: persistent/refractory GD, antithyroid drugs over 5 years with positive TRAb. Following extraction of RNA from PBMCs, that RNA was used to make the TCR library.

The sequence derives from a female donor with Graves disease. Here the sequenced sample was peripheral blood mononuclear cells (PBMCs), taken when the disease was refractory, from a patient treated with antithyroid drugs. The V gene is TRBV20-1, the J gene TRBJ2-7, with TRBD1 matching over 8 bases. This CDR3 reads CSARLTGDEQYF. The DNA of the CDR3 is TGCAGTGCTAGACTGACAGGGGACGAGCAGTACTTC.